The next 16 T cell receptor beta chains were all read from a single sample in a study of blood T cell repertoires in COVID-19. Measured with immunoSEQ multiplex PCR; TCRdb has only the in-frame clones, and not every one. The data hold fewer than 400,000 clones, with roughly 85% observed a single time. Sequences were obtained from peripheral blood. All receptors come from a woman aged 18-29 years with acute or convalescent COVID-19.

The chain employs TRBV5-1 and TRBJ2-1, with unresolved D. Germline V gives CDR1 SGHRS, CDR2 YFSETQ. CDR3 length: 12 residues. Trimming cost V 4 bases and J 4 bases, with 6 bases left between them. The CDR3 protein is CASSNEYNEQFF. The CDR3 nucleotides read TGCGCCAGCAGCAACGAGTACAATGAGCAGTTCTTC.

The chain carries TRBV7-2 and TRBJ1-2; D ambiguous. The CDR3 has 12 residues. Between the trimmed V and J ends, which lost 5 bases and 8 bases, there was a span of 12 bases. CDR1 and CDR2 from the germline V gene are SGHTA and FQGNSA. CDR3 loop: CASSPRMEGYTF. The CDR3 DNA is TGTGCCAGCAGCCCGAGGATGGAGGGCTACACCTTC.

V is TRBV2 and J is TRBJ2-5; D not resolved. The CDR3 sequence is 10 residues long. CDR1 and CDR2 from the germline V gene are SNHLY and FYNNEI. With 10 bases removed from V and 2 bases from J, the gap between germline ends came to 5 bases. CDR3 sequence (DNA): TGTGCCACCATGCAAGAGACCCAGTACTTC. Protein sequence: CATMQETQYF.

The V call is TRBV12-3 or TRBV12-4, the J call TRBJ1-1; D unresolved. This CDR3 has 12 amino acids. The V end lost 6 bases, the J end lost 1 base, and 6 bases lay between the germline ends. CDR3 loop: CASRRQNTEAFF. The CDR3 DNA reads TGTGCCAGCAGGAGACAGAACACTGAAGCTTTCTTT.

This sequence joins TRBV19 and TRBJ1-2; the match to TRBD1 covers 8 bases. Germline CDR1 LNHDA, CDR2 SQIVND (reference sequence). CDR3 length: 13 residues. V shed 7 bases and J 6 bases; nucleotides not matched to a gene: 7. The CDR3 loop reads CASTTDRANGYTF. DNA of the CDR3: TGTGCCAGTACCACGGACAGGGCCAATGGCTACACCTTC.

The V and J genes are TRBV7-9 and TRBJ1-1, with no clear D. Trimming stripped 1 base from V and 7 bases from J, with 10 bases between. This CDR3 region has 13 residues. Germline V gives CDR1 SEHNR, CDR2 FQNEAQ (reference sequence). This CDR3 reads CASSLDFGDEAFF. The CDR3 DNA reads as TGTGCCAGCAGCTTAGATTTCGGGGATGAAGCTTTCTTT.

The chain couples TRBV19 to TRBJ2-7, with 7 bases matching TRBD1. Germline CDR1 reads LNHDA; CDR2 reads SQIVND (reference sequence). This CDR3 is built from 15 residues. J was trimmed by 4 bases and V by 1 base; bases with no gene match: 7. The CDR3 region has the DNA TGTGCCAGTAGTATAGCGACAGGGAAGTCTTACGAGCAGTACTTC. The encoded protein is CASSIATGKSYEQYF.

The V and J genes are TRBV5-1 and TRBJ1-1, with a tentative D call TRBD1 (6 bases). Germline lookup yields CDR1 SGHRS and CDR2 YFSETQ. With 2 bases removed from V and 2 bases from J, the gap between germline ends came to 10 bases. The length of the CDR3 is 14 residues. The CDR3 protein is CASSFVQGNTEAFF. Written as DNA, the CDR3 is TGCGCCAGCAGCTTTGTACAGGGTAACACTGAAGCTTTCTTT.

Notes on this clone: One junction end disagrees with the germline gene, perhaps due to a read error. The gene calls are TRBV7-9 and TRBJ1-3; 10 nucleotides agree with TRBD1. Germline loops: CDR1 SEHNR, CDR2 FQNEAQ (reference sequence). CDR3 length: 11 amino acids. The CDR3 is CASSPGTGDHF. The CDR3 nucleotides are TGTGCCAGCAGCCCCGGGACAGGGGACCATTTT.

The chain uses TRBV11-1 and TRBJ2-1; TRBD2 agrees at 9 bases. Germline lookup yields CDR1 SGHAT and CDR2 FQDESV (reference sequence). V was pared by 5 bases and J by 4 bases, with 6 bases of the junction left unmatched. This CDR3 has 15 amino acids. In DNA form, the CDR3 reads TGTGCCAGCAGCCCGACTAGCGGAGATTACAATGAGCAGTTCTTC. Protein: CASSPTSGDYNEQFF.

The chain carries TRBV10-1 and TRBJ1-5; 9 bases map to TRBD1. This CDR3 has 17 amino acids. The germline V gene has CDR1 WNHNN and CDR2 SYGVQD (reference sequence). V dropped 6 bases and J dropped 3; count of bases not matched to a gene: 12. The CDR3 sequence is CASRQSDRGNPNQPQHF. The CDR3 DNA is TGCGCCAGCAGGCAATCGGACAGGGGTAACCCCAATCAGCCCCAGCATTTT.

This clone appeared a single time. The chain employs TRBV14 and TRBJ1-3, with D unclear. The V and J ends lost 0 bases and 3 bases respectively, with 15 bases between them. Germline V gene lookup returns CDR1 SGHDN and CDR2 FVKESK. This CDR3 is 17 amino acids long. The CDR3 region is CASSQDSAGLGGNTIYF. The CDR3 bases are TGTGCCAGCAGCCAAGACTCGGCCGGGTTAGGTGGAAACACCATATATTTT.

The V call is TRBV2, the J call TRBJ1-2, with 8 positions matching TRBD1. V gave up 7 bases and J gave up 1 base; unmatched junction bases: 2. Germline values: CDR1 SNHLY, CDR2 FYNNEI. The CDR3 loop spans 13 amino acids. Written as DNA, the CDR3 is TGTGCCAGCATTGGACAGGGTAACTATGGCTACACCTTC. Translation: CASIGQGNYGYTF.

CDR3 DNA: TGTGCCAGCAGCCCTAGCGGGAGGGGGCAAGAGACCCAGTACTTC. It codes for CASSPSGRGQETQYF. The gene calls are TRBV11-2 and TRBJ2-5, with 12 bases lining up with TRBD2. J lost 2 bases, V lost 5 bases, and 3 bases had no gene match. This CDR3 is 15 amino acids long. Germline V lookup: CDR1 SGHAT, CDR2 FQNNGV. Full variable domain (remainder filled in from reference TRBV11-2 and TRBJ2-5): EAGVAQSPRYKIIEKRQSVAFWCNPISGHATLYWYQQILGQGPKLLIQFQNNGVVDDSQLPKDRFSAERLKGVDSTLKIQPAKLEDSAVYLCASSPSGRGQETQYFGPGTRLLVL.

This clone was recorded at least ten times. The V gene is TRBV7-2, the J gene TRBJ2-7, with D possibly being TRBD1 (6 bases). This CDR3 has 14 amino acids. V was cut by 2 bases and J by 6 bases, with 14 bases left in between. Germline CDR1 reads SGHTA; CDR2 reads FQGNSA. CDR3 nucleotide sequence: TGTGCCAGCAGCTTAACACAGGGAAGGACCGAGCAGTACTTC. This translates into CASSLTQGRTEQYF.

The chain has TRBV10-3 and TRBJ1-1, with 10 bases that match TRBD1. V lost 10 bases, J lost 0 bases, and 11 bases stayed unmatched. The CDR3 runs 16 residues. Germline-derived CDR1 and CDR2 are ENHRY and SYGVKD. The CDR3 nucleotides read TGTGCCACTTCTGATGGGGACAGGGGTATGAACACTGAAGCTTTCTTT. Amino acid sequence: CATSDGDRGMNTEAFF.